These 20 T cell receptor beta chains were sequenced from one sample in a study of T-cell reconstitution after alpha-beta-depleted transplantation in children. Preparation of the TCRbeta library involved a method that used unique molecular identifiers. TCRdb recomputed calls from the PCR reads with MiXCR, one row per CDR3 protein. The repertoire holds over 200,000 distinct CDR3 sequences, with about a tenth as singletons. This sample comprised PBMCs from the stem cell graft donor, obtained from the stem cell graft. These receptors all come from a human donor who donated a stem cell graft to a child with acute lymphoblastic leukemia.

The table lists this clonotype with many counts. The chain has TRBV12-3 or TRBV12-4 and TRBJ1-1; D unresolved. This CDR3 is 12 amino acids long. V was cut by 6 bases and J by 3 bases, with 8 bases left in between. The CDR3 region is CASRAGHTEAFF. CDR3 bases: TGTGCCAGCAGAGCCGGGCACACTGAAGCTTTCTTT.

This clonotype was counted only a few times. The J gene is TRBJ1-6, the V gene TRBV5-1, with TRBD1 matching 9 bases. Germline V gene lookup returns CDR1 SGHRS and CDR2 YFSETQ. CDR3 size: 17 residues. With V trimmed by 1 base and J by 9 bases, 11 bases remained unmatched. CDR3 DNA: TGCGCCAGCAGCTTGTCGTTCCCCGGGACAGGGTCTTCACCCCTCCACTTT. Protein: CASSLSFPGTGSSPLHF.

The chain carries TRBV20-1 and TRBJ2-2, with TRBD2 matching 12 bases. V was clipped by 6 bases and J by 7 bases; unmatched bases: 12. Germline lookup yields CDR1 DFQATT and CDR2 SNEGSKA (reference sequence). The CDR3 is 16 amino acids. CDR3 in amino acids: CSASSPSGGAYGELFF. CDR3 sequence (DNA): TGCAGTGCCTCCTCCCCTAGCGGGGGGGCGTACGGGGAGCTGTTTTTT.

The chain joins TRBV6-5 to TRBJ1-5; TRBD1 is a possible D gene (5 bases). The V gene's germline CDR1 is MNHEY and CDR2 SVGAGI. The CDR3 extends over 11 amino acids. The CDR3 DNA reads as TGTACCGCCGGGGCTAAACAGCCCCAGCATTTT. It translates to CTAGAKQPQHF.

This chain connects TRBV9 to TRBJ2-7, with 8 bases that match TRBD1. Germline CDR1 SGDLS, CDR2 YYNGEE. This CDR3 contains 16 residues. The ends lost 3 bases at V and 2 bases at J; junction bases unmatched: 10. CDR3 sequence reads: CASSARGTGVPYEQYF. DNA for the CDR3: TGTGCCAGCAGCGCTCGCGGGACAGGCGTCCCCTACGAGCAGTACTTC. Variable domain in full (rest from reference TRBV9 and TRBJ2-7): DSGVTQTPKHLITATGQRVTLRCSPRSGDLSVYWYQQSLDQGLQFLIQYYNGEERAKGNILERFSAQQFPDLHSELNLSSLELGDSALYFCASSARGTGVPYEQYFGPGTRLTVT.

This sequence joins TRBV24-1 and TRBJ1-2; TRBD1 matches at 10 bases. CDR3 length equals 14 residues. V shed 4 bases, J shed 7 bases, and the junction held 5 bases outside the gene matches. CDR1 and CDR2 from the germline V gene are KGHDR and SFDVKD. The CDR3 coding sequence is TGTGCCACCAGTGAGACAGGGGGCTCACTTGGCTACACCTTC. It codes for CATSETGGSLGYTF.

The J gene is TRBJ2-1, the V gene TRBV2; 12 bases fit TRBD2. The length of the CDR3 is 14 residues. The trim removed 8 bases at V and 7 bases at J, leaving 6 bases unmatched. The germline gives CDR1 SNHLY, CDR2 FYNNEI. This CDR3 is CASRETSGGNEQFF. The CDR3 bases are TGTGCCAGCCGAGAGACTAGCGGGGGAAATGAGCAGTTCTTC.

This clonotype was seen at least ten times. The CDR3 protein is CAAGQDNEKLFF. The CDR3 DNA follows: TGTGCCGCGGGGCAGGATAATGAAAAACTGTTTTTT. The chain employs TRBV27 and TRBJ1-4; TRBD1 is a possible D gene (5 bases). Germline lookup yields CDR1 MNHEY and CDR2 SMNVEV (reference sequence). V dropped 11 bases and J dropped 4 bases, with 11 bases sitting between them. The CDR3 contains 12 residues.

This clonotype has ten or more counts. The chain employs TRBV20-1 and TRBJ1-1, with D possibly being TRBD1 (5 bases). From germline, CDR1 is DFQATT and CDR2 SNEGSKA (reference sequence). The CDR3 extends over 16 amino acids. The germline V and J ends were trimmed by 6 bases and 2 bases, with 22 bases remaining between them. For the CDR3, the DNA is TGCAGTGCGGCGACCTGGGGGGAGGGCATAAACACTGAAGCTTTCTTT. Amino acids: CSAATWGEGINTEAFF.

This clonotype was seen ten or more times. V is TRBV12-3 or TRBV12-4 and J is TRBJ2-3; the match to TRBD2 covers 7 bases. V trimming: 6 bases; J trimming: 0 bases; junction bases outside the gene matches: 6. The CDR3 length is 15 residues. The CDR3: CASRVAGFSTDTQYF. As DNA, the CDR3 is TGTGCCAGCAGGGTAGCGGGTTTTAGCACAGATACGCAGTATTTT.

This clonotype turned up a few times. J is TRBJ2-1 and V is TRBV6-5, with D unresolved. This CDR3 contains 11 residues. V lost 6 bases and J 8 bases, leaving 8 bases between the germline ends. Germline CDR1 MNHEY, CDR2 SVGAGI. The CDR3 DNA reads TGTGCCAGCAGCCGGTGGGATGAGCAGTTCTTC. Translation gives CASSRWDEQFF.

The table lists this clonotype with a few counts. The chain recombines TRBV20-1 with TRBJ2-2; either TRBD1 or TRBD2 may supply D (6 bases each). The germline V and J ends were trimmed by 6 bases and 7 bases, with 21 bases remaining between them. The CDR3 sequence is 15 residues long. The germline gives CDR1 DFQATT, CDR2 SNEGSKA (reference sequence). The CDR3 loop reads CSAPGASIQGGELFF. The CDR3 DNA reads as TGCAGTGCCCCGGGGGCCAGCATACAGGGCGGGGAGCTGTTTTTT.

This clonotype was counted at least ten times. The chain recombines TRBV12-3 or TRBV12-4 with TRBJ1-2; D is uncertain. This CDR3 is 13 amino acids long. V was clipped by 2 bases and J by 1 base, with 5 bases between them. The CDR3 sequence is CASSLRVNYGYTF. The CDR3 bases are TGTGCCAGCAGTTTACGGGTTAACTATGGCTACACCTTC.

This clonotype appeared many times. The chain links TRBV29-1 to TRBJ2-2; tentative D call: TRBD2 (6 bases). The germline gives CDR1 SQVTM, CDR2 ANQGSEA. The CDR3 is 13 residues long. Between the trimmed V and J ends, which lost 6 bases and 2 bases, there was a span of 10 bases. Written as DNA, the CDR3 is TGCAGCGTGGGAGGCTACAACACCGGGGAGCTGTTTTTT. Translation: CSVGGYNTGELFF.

This chain joins TRBV5-1 and TRBJ2-5; 8 bases fit TRBD2. Per germline, CDR1 SGHRS and CDR2 YFSETQ. CDR3 length: 14 amino acids. Losses at the gene ends were 0 bases for V and 5 bases for J; bases not matched to a gene: 3. The CDR3 bases are TGCGCCAGCAGCTTGGCAGCGGGGGTGGAGACCCAGTACTTC. Protein: CASSLAAGVETQYF.

This clonotype was counted many times. The chain couples TRBV6-5 to TRBJ1-1, with D tentatively TRBD1 (5 bases). The V end lost 6 bases, the J end lost 3 bases, and 11 bases lay between the germline ends. The CDR3 has 13 amino acids. Germline V gives CDR1 MNHEY, CDR2 SVGAGI. The CDR3 sequence: CASSLGEHTEAFF. CDR3 in DNA: TGTGCCAGCAGCCTAGGGGAGCACACTGAAGCTTTCTTT.

V usage is TRBV4-2 and J usage is TRBJ2-2; 7 bases line up with TRBD2. CDR1 is LGHNA, CDR2 YNFKEQ, per germline. The J segment lost 7 bases and the V segment lost 0 bases, leaving 5 bases of the junction unmatched. The CDR3 has 15 amino acids. CDR3 coding DNA: TGTGCCAGCAGCCAAGATGGGGGGGTCGTCGGGGAGCTGTTTTTT. It specifies CASSQDGGVVGELFF.

The V gene is TRBV18, the J gene TRBJ1-3; possibly TRBD1 for D (5 bases). Germline V CDR1 and CDR2: KGHSH, LQKENI. The CDR3 covers 16 residues. The germline V and J ends were trimmed by 0 bases and 2 bases, with 11 bases remaining between them. This CDR3 is CASSPPGLKTGNTIYF. The CDR3 coding sequence is TGTGCCAGCTCACCACCGGGACTCAAGACTGGAAACACCATATATTTT.

Many counts were recorded for this clonotype. This chain links TRBV12-3 or TRBV12-4 with TRBJ1-1; D gene unclear. V was clipped by 3 bases and J by 3 bases, with 8 bases between them. This CDR3 is built from 13 residues. The CDR3, as DNA: TGTGCCAGCAGTTTGGTCGCCGACACTGAAGCTTTCTTT. Protein: CASSLVADTEAFF.

This chain links TRBV6-2 or TRBV6-3 with TRBJ1-5; the match to TRBD1 covers 8 bases. J lost 4 bases, V lost 3 bases, and 5 bases had no gene match. CDR1 is MNHEY and CDR2 is SVGEGT in the germline V gene. The length of the CDR3 is 15 residues. CDR3 residues: CASSYPTGGNQPQHF. CDR3 nucleotide sequence: TGTGCCAGCAGTTATCCTACAGGGGGGAATCAGCCCCAGCATTTT.